These T cell receptor beta chains were read from a single sample in a study of CD8+ T cells in alopecia areata. The table came from immunoSEQ multiplex PCR; TCRdb's copy has only in-frame clones and leaves some out. The repertoire holds about 190,000 clones, with 50% to 70% as singletons. The sequences come from CD4+ T cells sorted from blood, collected at week 0. These receptor sequences come from a human donor with alopecia areata. Both conserved end residues are trimmed from each CDR3.

V: TRBV2; length: 15; CDR3: ASSVRGQGAIGTEAF
V: TRBV18; length: 13; CDR3: ASSPPDRNNSPLH
V: TRBV7-3; length: 11; CDR3: ASSLQYNSPLH
V: TRBV5-1; length: 13; CDR3: ASSLGGHGGDTQY
V: TRBV6-6; length: 13; CDR3: ASTLRGTSPNEQY
V: TRBV7-8; length: 13; CDR3: ASSPASSGANVLT
V: TRBV7-8; length: 12; CDR3: ASSQRFVRDEQF
V: TRBV19; length: 13; CDR3: ASSPRQGANYGYT
V: TRBV25-1; length: 14; CDR3: ASSDIQVVRGDTQY
V: TRBV11-1; length: 12; CDR3: ASSLSPDGTEAF
V: TRBV2; length: 11; CDR3: ASSRLRDYEQY
V: TRBV9; length: 11; CDR3: ASSVSEGREQF
V: TRBV5-1; length: 11; CDR3: ASSLSQGSPLH
V: TRBV28; length: 15; CDR3: ASSFGGVNSGANVLT
V: TRBV14; length: 13; CDR3: ASSQGTGGRKTQY
V: TRBV5-1; length: 15; CDR3: ASSLGDYGGLGYEQY
V: TRBV5-4; length: 14; CDR3: ASSDMTSGGAYEQY
V: TRBV5-1; length: 12; CDR3: ASSLTRVYNEQY
V: TRBV28; length: 12; CDR3: ASTSQGQLLGYT
V: TRBV5-1; length: 13; CDR3: ASSYGVAGNQPQH
V: TRBV20-1; length: 9; CDR3: SGTRGYEQY
V: TRBV29-1; length: 9; CDR3: SVAGINGYT
V: TRBV30; length: 11; CDR3: AWSVRFGETLH
V: TRBV29-1; length: 10; CDR3: SVMPQADTQY
V: TRBV30; length: 11; CDR3: AWSVLGHYGYT
V: TRBV2; length: 12; CDR3: ASSERQGAGGYT
V: TRBV29-1; length: 11; CDR3: SVGLGINGELF
V: TRBV29-1; length: 12; CDR3: SVHTGGGNQPQH
V: TRBV29-1; length: 11; CDR3: SVRGRGNYEQY
V: TRBV27; length: 13; CDR3: ASSLGTRQKETQY
V: TRBV27; length: 11; CDR3: ASSLRGTDTQY
V: TRBV15; length: 12; CDR3: ATSEGTNTGELF
V: TRBV29-1; length: 13; CDR3: SSVRASGDSYEQY
V: TRBV6-5; length: 13; CDR3: ASSYRGTGSNEQF
V: TRBV5-6; length: 12; CDR3: ASSRRVDTGELF
V: TRBV12-5; length: 10; CDR3: ASGARRDTQY
V: TRBV28; length: 12; CDR3: ASSLQGAGGEQY